Detailed here is one TCR beta chain. This sample was included in a study of cytomegalovirus exposure and HLA in healthy donors. While the first cohort had 600 to 800 subjects, the donors belonged to the separate validation cohort of about 120 subjects. TCRdb's table, derived via immunoSEQ multiplex PCR, lists solely in-frame clones and lacks some. Of roughly 50,000 clones in the sample, about 93% are singletons; the top ten hold about 2.9%. The material sequenced was PBMCs. This TCR was recovered from a man aged 18 to 30 in good health and CMV-seronegative.

The CDR3 sequence: CAARGSRNEKLFF. CDR3 DNA sequence: TGCGCCGCTAGGGGCAGCCGTAATGAAAAACTGTTTTTT. The chain carries TRBV10-2 and TRBJ1-4, with D perhaps TRBD1 (5 bases). V was pared by 11 bases and J by 4 bases, with 14 bases between. Germline-derived CDR1 and CDR2 are WSHSY and SAAADI. The CDR3 consists of 13 residues.